This T cell receptor beta chain was profiled in a study of CD8 T cells in ankylosing spondylitis. Notes on the study in general: Matched ankylosing spondylitis synovial fluid reportedly showed significant enrichment of disease-linked clones. Certain motif variants had earlier appeared in reactive arthritis synovial fluid and blood. One TCR beta motif, made up of eight or nine highly homologous variants, appeared characteristic of ankylosing spondylitis blood.

The CDR3 contains 12 residues. Trimming removed 5 bases from V and 0 bases from J, with 5 bases in between. TCRdb redid the calling of the 5' RACE reads with MiXCR, one entry per CDR3 protein. This sample has some 240,000 distinct CDR3 sequences, with more than 5.5% found just once. In its sample, this clonotype was seen many times. Antigen specificity is unknown. V usage is TRBV12-3 or TRBV12-4 and J usage is TRBJ2-7; D is unclear. This clonotype originated in a male donor with ankylosing spondylitis. Sequenced: blood, either unsorted or a sorted T cell fraction (not recorded which). CDR3 residues: CASSVNSYEQYF. CDR3 sequence (DNA): TGTGCCAGCAGTGTGAACTCCTACGAGCAGTACTTC.